This note documents a single T cell receptor (beta chain) sequence. This clonotype occurred once. The antigen it binds to is not known. The junction and the germline gene differ at one end; a read error may be behind it. The CDR3 spans 13 residues, from the cysteine through the phenylalanine. The DNA shown is the 39-base CDR3, in frame from base 1. Reading the germline V gene gives CDR1 SGHTA and CDR2 FQGNSA. TCR repertoires of sorted CD4+ and CD8+ blood T cells from severe aplastic anemia patients and healthy subjects were deep-sequenced in the study. Ficoll-Paque density gradient centrifugation was used to isolate peripheral blood mononuclear cells. Before DNA extraction, CD4+ and CD8+ T cells were sorted by FACS or by magnetic beads. The entry originates in a study of CD8+CD57+ T cells in acquired aplastic anemia (dated by TCRdb to the late 2010s). With regard to the full study: DNA extracted from sorted CD4+ and CD8+ cells had a mean of approximately 3.5 ug, with a range of roughly 0.2 to 27.4 ug. Mean read counts for healthy donor samples were approximately 10 million for CD4+ cells and 11.0 million for CD8+ cells. What the work shows at the level of the full study, not this receptor alone: Although some 28 CD8+ CDR3 sequences were shared by patients and controls, these sequences appeared highly expressed in patients and within the immunodominant clones of patients. CD8+ Simpson's diversity did not differ significantly between patients and healthy controls (P=0.060).

Genomic DNA was used as template for profiling of TCR beta VDJ combinations and CDR3 sequences. TCR repertoire sequencing was run on an Illumina HiSeq 2000. The source study handled its data this way. Repertoire assessment relied on Simpson's diversity index, CDR3 size and DJ length profiles, and TRBV/TRBJ rearrangement plots. The immunodominant clone was defined as the most abundant DNA sequence in deep sequencing data. CDR3 amino acid sequences were screened for sharing across subjects and compared with published repertoires and the VDJdb database. The public sequencing data were trimmed at Q25 with fastp and processed into clonotypes with MiXCR by TCRdb, which kept only in-frame beta chains. Each entry is one CDR3 protein sequence, shown with its most common DNA and genes. The V and J calls follow TCRdb's processing rather than the paper's. Here the sample has some 120,000 distinct CDR3 sequences; 48% occur a single time. Roughly 2.7% of the sample rests with the top ten.

Material: sorted CD4+, CD8+, or CD8+CD57+ T cells (not recorded which) from PBMCs. The receptor was isolated from a human donor in good health, serving as a control. The receptor chain draws on TRBV7-2 and TRBJ2-4, with no confident D gene call. The DNA sequence is as follows: TGTGCCAGCAGCGCCCGCCCTGGGAACATTCGGTACTTC. Its translation is CASSARPGNIRYF.